Listed here are 18 T cell receptor beta chains from one sample, sequenced in a study of beta chain features in type 1 diabetes (dated by TCRdb to the late 2010s). To prepare the library, the immunoSEQ multiplex PCR assay was applied. The entire amount of isolated RNA was reverse transcribed using the High Capacity cDNA Reverse Transcription Kit, so the sequenced TCRB transcripts were expressed ones. The table comes from immuneACCESS by way of TCRdb, which keeps in-frame sequences with V and J called. Part of the clones is missing from these tables; in studies checked, under half for an unresolved V gene and the rest for unknown reasons. The sample table shows hundreds of thousands of clones, and roughly 12% are seen once. Under 0.02% of the sample belongs to the ten largest clones. Sequencing input: naive CD4+ T cells from blood. Per the publication, the cell subset or site label means: true naive CD4+ T cells. The receptors originated from a man between 18 and 35 years old in good health.

The gene calls are TRBV27 and TRBJ1-2; TRBD1 is a possible D gene (5 bases). This CDR3 contains 14 residues. Germline assignment: CDR1 MNHEY and CDR2 SMNVEV (reference sequence). Trimming cost V 6 bases and J 6 bases, with 17 bases left between them. CDR3 coding DNA: TGTGCCAGCAGCACTACTTCAGGGTACGATGGCTACACCTTC. Amino acids: CASSTTSGYDGYTF.

This clone appeared a few times. CDR3: CASSLERLAGDWSYEQYF. The CDR3 DNA sequence: TGTGCCAGCAGCTTAGAAAGACTAGCGGGAGATTGGTCCTACGAGCAGTACTTC. The gene calls are TRBV7-8 and TRBJ2-7; 12 bases agree with TRBD2. CDR1 SGHVS and CDR2 FQNEAQ come from the germline V gene. The junction had 8 bases not matched to a gene; V was cut back by 1 base and J by 1 base. This CDR3 is 18 amino acids long. The entire variable domain, with the rest obtained from reference TRBV7-8 and TRBJ2-7, is as follows: GAGVSQSPRYKVAKRGQDVALRCDPISGHVSLFWYQQALGQGPEFLTYFQNEAQLDKSGLPSDRFFAERPEGSVSTLKIQRTQQEDSAVYLCASSLERLAGDWSYEQYFGPGTRLTVT.

The sample holds a few counts of this clone. This chain links TRBV7-2 with TRBJ1-2; D is ambiguous. The CDR3 runs 14 residues. V lost 5 bases and J lost 1, with 11 bases in between. Germline values: CDR1 SGHTA, CDR2 FQGNSA. This chain's CDR3 is CASSPSPGNYGYTF. The CDR3 region has the DNA TGTGCCAGCAGCCCTTCTCCGGGTAACTATGGCTACACCTTC. Filled out from reference TRBV7-2 and TRBJ1-2, the complete variable domain reads GAGVSQSPSNKVTEKGKDVELRCDPISGHTALYWYRQSLGQGLEFLIYFQGNSAPDKSGLPSDRFSAERTGGSVSTLTIQRTQQEDSAVYLCASSPSPGNYGYTFGSGTRLTVV.

The sample holds a few counts of this clone. The chain recombines TRBV5-6 with TRBJ2-7; 9 bases are shared with TRBD1. The CDR3 covers 15 residues. The ends lost 4 bases at V and 3 bases at J; junction bases unmatched: 8. Germline V gene lookup returns CDR1 SGHDT and CDR2 YYEEEE. In DNA, the CDR3 is TGTGCCAGCAGCGCTCTGGGACAGGGCAACTACGAGCAGTACTTC. It encodes CASSALGQGNYEQYF. Filled out from reference TRBV5-6 and TRBJ2-7, the complete variable domain reads DAGVTQSPTHLIKTRGQQVTLRCSPKSGHDTVSWYQQALGQGPQFIFQYYEEEERQRGNFPDRFSGHQFPNYSSELNVNALLLGDSALYLCASSALGQGNYEQYFGPGTRLTVT.

The V gene is TRBV2, the J gene TRBJ2-7; TRBD2 matches 9 bases. The CDR3 consists of 14 residues. Trimming removed 6 bases from V and 3 bases from J; junction bases left unmatched: 6. Germline V gene sequence: CDR1 SNHLY, CDR2 FYNNEI. CDR3 region: CASRLRTSDYEQYF. The CDR3 nucleotides are TGTGCCAGCAGACTCAGGACTAGCGACTACGAGCAGTACTTC.

The V and J genes are TRBV19 and TRBJ1-5; weak D call: TRBD1 (6 bases). The CDR3 covers 15 residues. The V and J ends lost 1 base and 7 bases respectively, with 14 bases between them. The V gene's germline CDR1 is LNHDA and CDR2 SQIVND (reference sequence). In nucleotides, the CDR3 is TGTGCCAGTAGTATAGTCGGGGGGGCACGGCAGCCCCAGCATTTT. Translating gives CASSIVGGARQPQHF.

The V call is TRBV10-3, the J call TRBJ2-3, with D possibly being TRBD2 (5 bases). Trimming left V 5 bases short and J 0 bases short, with 9 bases between. The CDR3 sequence is 14 residues long. CDR1 is ENHRY and CDR2 is SYGVKD in the germline V gene. CDR3 in amino acids: CAISTGVSTDTQYF. CDR3 DNA sequence: TGTGCCATCAGTACCGGGGTAAGCACAGATACGCAGTATTTT.

The rearrangement links TRBV7-9 to TRBJ1-1; TRBD1 matches at 7 bases. The junction had 7 bases not matched to a gene; V was cut back by 8 bases and J by 1 base. The CDR3 loop spans 14 amino acids. Germline CDR1 reads SEHNR; CDR2 reads FQNEAQ (reference sequence). CDR3: CASLRGDRNTEAFF. CDR3 DNA sequence: TGTGCCAGCCTGAGGGGGGACAGGAACACTGAAGCTTTCTTT.

This clone has just a few counts. The chain combines TRBV7-2 with TRBJ2-3; 11 nucleotides align to TRBD2. Germline V gene sequence: CDR1 SGHTA, CDR2 FQGNSA. The trim removed 7 bases at V and 2 bases at J, leaving 5 bases unmatched. There are 15 residues in the CDR3. The CDR3 sequence: CASNGGLAATDTQYF. The CDR3 DNA reads as TGTGCCAGCAATGGGGGACTAGCGGCCACAGATACGCAGTATTTT.

The chain joins TRBV9 to TRBJ2-7, with TRBD1 identical over 7 bases. Looked up from germline, CDR1 is SGDLS and CDR2 is YYNGEE. This CDR3 comprises 14 residues. V was pared by 0 bases and J by 2 bases, with 2 bases of the junction left unmatched. The CDR3 coding sequence is TGTGCCAGCAGCGTAGCGGGGACAGCCTACGAGCAGTACTTC. Translated: CASSVAGTAYEQYF.

This clone was picked up a small number of times. The J gene is TRBJ2-3, the V gene TRBV29-1, with D tentatively TRBD2 (6 bases). The V and J ends lost 4 bases and 4 bases respectively, with 15 bases between them. The CDR3 covers 14 residues. The germline gives CDR1 SQVTM, CDR2 ANQGSEA. CDR3 region: CSVGRGSPSDTQYF. CDR3 nucleotides: TGCAGCGTTGGGCGGGGCTCTCCCTCAGATACGCAGTATTTT.

With regard to this clone: This sample includes further DNA sequences coding for the same CDR3. V usage is TRBV5-1 and J usage is TRBJ2-7, with 7 bases aligning to TRBD2. CDR1 is SGHRS, CDR2 YFSETQ, per germline. This CDR3 region has 14 residues. V lost 2 bases to trimming and J lost 0 bases; unmatched junction nucleotides: 2. This chain's CDR3 is CASSLAGSSYEQYF. The CDR3 DNA is TGCGCCAGCAGCTTAGCGGGGAGCTCCTACGAGCAGTACTTC.

The chain is built from TRBV18 and TRBJ1-5; D is perhaps TRBD1 (6 bases). Trimming took off 0 bases at V and 0 bases at J, with 9 bases between the two ends. The V gene's germline CDR1 is KGHSH and CDR2 LQKENI. This CDR3 has 16 residues. The CDR3 DNA is TGTGCCAGCTCACCACCGAACAGGGATAGCAATCAGCCCCAGCATTTT. Protein sequence: CASSPPNRDSNQPQHF.

The table lists this clone with a few counts. V is TRBV7-2 and J is TRBJ1-5; D might be TRBD1 (6 bases). Deletions cut 4 bases from V and 6 bases from J, with 16 bases between. This CDR3 is 15 amino acids long. The germline V gene encodes CDR1 SGHTA and CDR2 FQGNSA. CDR3 in DNA: TGTGCCAGCAGCTCCGTCCGGGGGGGCGGTCAGCCCCAGCATTTT. This translates into CASSSVRGGGQPQHF.

In its sample, this clone was seen a few times. The chain has TRBV7-2 and TRBJ2-5, with TRBD2 identical over 9 bases. There are 15 residues in the CDR3. V gave up 5 bases and J gave up 5 bases; unmatched junction bases: 9. Germline V CDR1 and CDR2: SGHTA, FQGNSA. CDR3 bases: TGTGCCAGCAGCCGCGCCATGGCGGGGGGGGAGACCCAGTACTTC. Translating it yields CASSRAMAGGETQYF.

In its sample, this clone was seen a few times. The chain carries TRBV23-1 and TRBJ1-3; 8 bases fit TRBD1. TRBV23-1 is given ORF status, its function remaining uncertain. The CDR3 sequence is 17 residues long. Losses at the gene ends were 3 bases for V and 2 bases for J; bases not matched to a gene: 9. The CDR3 is CASSHSPPTGAGNTIYF. CDR3 DNA sequence: TGCGCCAGCAGTCATTCCCCGCCGACAGGGGCTGGAAACACCATATATTTT.

This clone appeared a few times. The CDR3 DNA reads as TGTGCCAGCAGCTTAGTTGTGGGACAGGTTCATACGCAGTATTTT. Residues: CASSLVVGQVHTQYF. The chain combines TRBV7-2 with TRBJ2-3, with 8 bases fitting TRBD1. Per germline, CDR1 SGHTA and CDR2 FQGNSA. J was trimmed by 7 bases and V by 1 base; bases with no gene match: 7. The CDR3 is 15 amino acids.

In this sample, this clone turned up a few times. This chain uses TRBV11-2 with TRBJ2-1; tentatively, D is TRBD1 (6 bases). V was shortened by 5 bases and J by 4 bases, with 12 bases between the two germline ends. The CDR3 is made up of 14 amino acids. Germline CDR1 reads SGHAT; CDR2 reads FQNNGV. The CDR3 region has the DNA TGTGCCAGCAGCCGAGAAACAGGGTACAATGAGCAGTTCTTC. It specifies CASSRETGYNEQFF. Full variable domain (remainder filled in from reference TRBV11-2 and TRBJ2-1): EAGVAQSPRYKIIEKRQSVAFWCNPISGHATLYWYQQILGQGPKLLIQFQNNGVVDDSQLPKDRFSAERLKGVDSTLKIQPAKLEDSAVYLCASSRETGYNEQFFGPGTRLTVL.